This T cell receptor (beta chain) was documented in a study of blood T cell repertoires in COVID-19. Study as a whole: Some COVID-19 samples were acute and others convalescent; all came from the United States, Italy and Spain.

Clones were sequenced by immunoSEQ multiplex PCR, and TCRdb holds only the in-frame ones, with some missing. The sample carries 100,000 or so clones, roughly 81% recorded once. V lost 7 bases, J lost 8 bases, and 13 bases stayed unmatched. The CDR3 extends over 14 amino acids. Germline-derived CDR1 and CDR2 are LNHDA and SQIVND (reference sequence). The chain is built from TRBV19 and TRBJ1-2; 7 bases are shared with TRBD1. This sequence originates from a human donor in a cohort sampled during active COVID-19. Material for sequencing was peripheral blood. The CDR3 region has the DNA TGTGCCAGTACCGCACGCGACAGGGCTGACGGCTACACCTTC. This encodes CASTARDRADGYTF.